This T cell receptor beta chain was documented in a study of identical twins. Findings of the study overall: Cord blood beta clonotypes that were abundant carried fewer insertions, and memory repertoires showed no such trend. The study found excess low generation probability among twin-shared out-of-frame alpha sequences. In zero-insertion analyses, partial confounding could arise from invariant MAIT and iNKT cells.

This clonotype was seen more than once but under ten times. The target antigen is unknown. Each CDR3 protein gets one entry after TCRdb re-called the 5' RACE reads with MiXCR. Altogether 350,000 to 500,000 distinct CDR3 sequences are present, around 18% being singletons, with the ten largest covering 12%. V lost 0 bases to trimming and J lost 5 bases, with 11 bases between them. Germline CDR1 reads LGHNA; CDR2 reads YNFKEQ. The CDR3 is 15 residues long. This clonotype was sampled from a man in his forties or fifties in good health. The rearrangement uses TRBV4-2 and TRBJ2-4; tentative D call: TRBD2 (6 bases). Sequences were obtained from naive T cells sorted from blood. The CDR3 coding sequence is TGTGCCAGCAGCCAAGATTTGAGGAGGGAAAACATTCAGTACTTC. This gives the protein CASSQDLRRENIQYF.